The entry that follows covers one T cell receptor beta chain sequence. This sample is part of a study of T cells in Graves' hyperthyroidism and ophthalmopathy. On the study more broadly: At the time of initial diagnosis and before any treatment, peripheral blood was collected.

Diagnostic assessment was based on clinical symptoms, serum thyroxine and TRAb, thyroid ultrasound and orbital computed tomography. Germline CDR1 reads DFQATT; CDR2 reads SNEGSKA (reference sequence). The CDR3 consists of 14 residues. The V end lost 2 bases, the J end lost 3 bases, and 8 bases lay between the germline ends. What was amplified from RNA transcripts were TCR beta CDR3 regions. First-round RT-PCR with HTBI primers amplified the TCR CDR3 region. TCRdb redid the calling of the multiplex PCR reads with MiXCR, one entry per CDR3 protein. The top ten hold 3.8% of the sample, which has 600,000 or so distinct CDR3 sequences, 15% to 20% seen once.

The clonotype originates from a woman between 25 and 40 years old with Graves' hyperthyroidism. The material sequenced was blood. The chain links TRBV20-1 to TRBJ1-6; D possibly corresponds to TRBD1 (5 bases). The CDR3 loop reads CSARRQSYNSPLHF. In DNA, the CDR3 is TGCAGTGCTAGAAGACAGAGCTATAATTCACCCCTCCACTTT.